This entry describes one T cell receptor (beta chain). CDR3 length equals 12 residues. Germline CDR1 SEHNR, CDR2 FQNEAQ (reference sequence). Trimming took off 4 bases at V and 3 bases at J, with 6 bases between the two ends. The data were produced by immunoSEQ multiplex PCR, yet TCRdb's version contains in-frame clones alone and is incomplete. The data contain just under 350,000 clones, about 83% of them singletons. These data belong to a study of blood T cell repertoires in COVID-19. The sequenced material came from peripheral blood. The sequence was collected from a man aged 25 to 40 with active or convalescent COVID-19. V gene TRBV7-9 combines with J gene TRBJ1-1; D is unclear. The CDR3 bases are TGTGCCAGCAGCTGGTCAGACACTGAAGCTTTCTTT. Encoded protein: CASSWSDTEAFF.